The 31 T cell receptor beta chains presented below share a single source sample, sequenced in a study of T cells in Graves' hyperthyroidism and ophthalmopathy. Amplified TCR beta CDR3 regions came from RNA transcripts. HTBI primers were used for first-round RT-PCR of the TCR CDR3. TCRdb used MiXCR to reprocess the multiplex PCR reads, holding one entry per CDR3 protein. The sample consists of roughly 710,000 distinct CDR3 sequences, roughly 32% of them appearing once. Sequences were obtained from blood. Receptors were obtained from a woman in her thirties or forties with Graves' hyperthyroidism.

Points on this clonotype: Since a much larger clone is just one base distant, this may be a read error. The chain employs TRBV10-2 and TRBJ2-7; D unclear. Germline V gives CDR1 WSHSY, CDR2 SAAADI. Trimming pared 5 bases from V and 4 bases from J, leaving 12 bases between. This CDR3 has 13 amino acids. CDR3 residues: CASSLSPRYEQYF. For the CDR3, the DNA is TGCGCCAGCAGTCTTTCTCCCCGGTACGAGCAGTACTTC.

At least ten counts were recorded for this clonotype. The V and J genes are TRBV29-1 and TRBJ1-6; D is ambiguous. The V gene's germline CDR1 is SQVTM and CDR2 ANQGSEA. The CDR3 extends over 13 amino acids. V dropped 4 bases and J dropped 3 bases, with 7 bases sitting between them. The CDR3 loop reads CSVAGSYNSPLHF. The CDR3 DNA sequence: TGCAGCGTTGCCGGGAGCTATAATTCACCCCTCCACTTT. Full variable domain (outside the CDR3, taken from reference TRBV29-1 and TRBJ1-6): SAVISQKPSRDICQRGTSLTIQCQVDSQVTMMFWYRQQPGQSLTLIATANQGSEATYESGFVIDKFPISRPNLTFSTLTVSNMSPEDSSIYLCSVAGSYNSPLHFGNGTRLTVT.

This clonotype was seen ten or more times. The chain combines TRBV28 with TRBJ1-2, with no clear D. CDR1 is MDHEN and CDR2 is SYDVKM in the germline V gene. The V end was cut by 2 bases, the J end by 2 bases, with 3 bases between. The CDR3 totals 12 residues. The CDR3 reads CASSLQNYGYTF. CDR3 nucleotide sequence: TGTGCCAGCAGTTTACAGAACTATGGCTACACCTTC.

The rearrangement joins TRBV7-8 to TRBJ2-7, with D possibly being TRBD2 (6 bases). V lost 11 bases to trimming and J lost 4 bases, with 18 bases between them. The CDR3 spans 13 residues. Germline V gene data show CDR1 as SGHVS and CDR2 as FQNEAQ. The CDR3 here is CAWRLAAPYEQYF. In nucleotides, the CDR3 is TGTGCCTGGCGATTAGCGGCCCCTTACGAGCAGTACTTC.

About this clonotype itself: This may stem from a read error, because a much larger clone lies one nucleotide away. This chain links TRBV11-2 with TRBJ1-4; D gene unclear. The CDR3 spans 13 residues. Looked up from germline, CDR1 is SGHAT and CDR2 is FQNNGV. The CDR3 DNA reads TGTGCCAGCAGCTTAGGATTTGCTGAACAACTGTTTTTT. As protein: CASSLGFAEQLFF.

V is TRBV10-3 and J is TRBJ2-7, with D hard to call. Trimming shortened V by 10 bases and J by 3 bases, and 25 bases separated the two germline ends. The CDR3 extends over 16 amino acids. The germline V gene has CDR1 ENHRY and CDR2 SYGVKD. In DNA, the CDR3 is TGTGCCAGCTCACCCCCCGGGCAGCTAAGTGGCTACGAGCAGTACTTC. Translating it yields CASSPPGQLSGYEQYF.

This rearrangement joins TRBV12-3 or TRBV12-4 to TRBJ1-2; possible D gene TRBD1, 6 bases. The CDR3 has 18 amino acids. Trimming took 2 bases from V and 4 from J, leaving 23 bases between them. This CDR3 reads CASSLIPRTVSPRYGYTF. Here the CDR3 DNA reads TGTGCCAGCAGTTTAATCCCCAGGACAGTTAGCCCCCGCTATGGCTACACCTTC.

The gene calls are TRBV28 and TRBJ1-1; 7 nucleotides line up with TRBD1. Germline V gene data show CDR1 as MDHEN and CDR2 as SYDVKM. The CDR3 has 13 residues. V trimming: 8 bases; J trimming: 2 bases; junction bases outside the gene matches: 5. The CDR3, as DNA: TGTGCCAGCGTCAGGGGGACAAACACTGAAGCTTTCTTT. Amino acids: CASVRGTNTEAFF.

The chain has TRBV7-9 and TRBJ1-2; no definite D call. CDR3 length: 15 amino acids. Germline V gives CDR1 SEHNR, CDR2 FQNEAQ (reference sequence). Trimming left V 5 bases short and J 8 bases short, with 21 bases between. In DNA, the CDR3 is TGTGCCAGCAGCCGGTCTCCCGGGCCGCCGGAAGGCTACACCTTC. It encodes CASSRSPGPPEGYTF.

This clonotype was detected many times. This rearrangement joins TRBV7-9 to TRBJ1-5, with 9 bases lining up with TRBD1. V was clipped by 5 bases and J by 5 bases; unmatched bases: 10. Germline lookup yields CDR1 SEHNR and CDR2 FQNEAQ (reference sequence). The CDR3 consists of 16 residues. In nucleotides, the CDR3 is TGTGCCAGCAGCCTAGACCGGACAGGGGTTTATCAGCCCCAGCATTTT. It specifies CASSLDRTGVYQPQHF.

This clonotype was seen more than once but under ten times. The chain couples TRBV7-9 to TRBJ2-2; D possibly uses TRBD1 or TRBD2 (5 bases each). Trimming took 5 bases from V and 7 from J, leaving 14 bases between them. Germline V CDR1 and CDR2: SEHNR, FQNEAQ (reference sequence). The CDR3 has 14 residues. CDR3 nucleotide sequence: TGTGCCAGCAGCCAAGTGGGGGTTATCGGGGAGCTGTTTTTT. Its translation: CASSQVGVIGELFF.

The chain joins TRBV4-3 to TRBJ1-2; 8 bases are shared with TRBD1. Trimming took 4 bases from V and 6 from J; bases not matched to a gene: 13. From germline, CDR1 is LGHNA and CDR2 YSLEER. This CDR3 spans 16 amino acids. The CDR3 DNA reads as TGCGCCAGCAGCCCATCTGGACAGGGCGATTGGAATGGCTACACCTTC. Encoded protein: CASSPSGQGDWNGYTF.

This clonotype was detected only once. The chain recombines TRBV5-1 with TRBJ2-7; TRBD1 aligns across 7 bases. The closer fit of TRBJ2-1 to the DNA end suggests the J call may be wrong. This CDR3 region has 14 residues. Germline loops: CDR1 SGHRS, CDR2 YFSETQ. This CDR3 reads CASSLGRQGNEQFF. CDR3 bases: TGCGCCAGCAGCTTGGGCCGACAGGGAAATGAGCAGTTCTTC.

This clonotype came up many times. Written as DNA, the CDR3 is TGTGCCACCAGTGAATCGACAGGCTATGGCTACACCTTC. Protein sequence: CATSESTGYGYTF. V is TRBV24-1 and J is TRBJ1-2; a possible D gene is TRBD1 (6 bases). This CDR3 has 13 amino acids. Between the trimmed V and J ends, which lost 4 bases and 4 bases, there was a span of 9 bases. Germline assignment: CDR1 KGHDR and CDR2 SFDVKD.

This clonotype was observed many times. The chain uses TRBV7-6 and TRBJ1-2; 10 bases agree with TRBD1. Germline V gives CDR1 SGHVS, CDR2 FNYEAQ. The trim removed 5 bases at V and 7 bases at J, leaving 7 bases unmatched. The CDR3 consists of 14 residues. CDR3 sequence: CASSLDRGQGGYTF. For the CDR3, the DNA is TGTGCCAGCAGCCTAGACAGGGGGCAGGGTGGCTACACCTTC.

A single count supports this clonotype. CDR3 amino acids: CAIRTTGRNQPQHF. The CDR3 region has the DNA TGTGCCATCAGGACCACAGGGAGAAATCAGCCCCAGCATTTT. The chain links TRBV10-3 to TRBJ1-5; TRBD1 is a possible D gene (6 bases). The ends were cut back, 6 bases at V and 4 bases at J, with 13 bases in the middle. The CDR3 is 14 residues long. In germline, CDR1 is ENHRY, CDR2 SYGVKD.

This clonotype turned up a few times. One junction end does not reproduce the germline sequence, and a read error may be involved. The chain uses TRBV10-3 and TRBJ2-2; D gene uncertain. Germline V gene data show CDR1 as ENHRY and CDR2 as SYGVKD. The CDR3 has 16 amino acids. CDR3 in DNA: TGTGCCAGCAGTTACTATGGACCTGGAGCGACCGGGGAGCTGTTTTTT. It yields the protein CASSYYGPGATGELFF.

The chain employs TRBV5-4 and TRBJ2-7, with 8 positions matching TRBD1. Germline loops: CDR1 SGHNT, CDR2 YYREEE (reference sequence). This CDR3 is built from 14 residues. V gave up 4 bases and J gave up 5 bases; unmatched junction bases: 8. The DNA for the CDR3 is TGTGCCAGCAGCCCAAGGACAGGGAGCCACGAGCAGTACTTC. Amino acids: CASSPRTGSHEQYF.

About this clonotype: A much larger clone differs by one base, so this may be a read error. The chain is built from TRBV20-1 and TRBJ2-7; D gene ambiguous. The length of the CDR3 is 14 residues. Germline V CDR1 and CDR2: DFQATT, SNEGSKA (reference sequence). This CDR3 reads CSARNYGMEYEQHF. For the CDR3, the DNA is TGCAGTGCTAGGAACTACGGAATGGAGTACGAGCAGCACTTC.

There are many counts of this clonotype. V gene TRBV2 combines with J gene TRBJ1-3; D is undetermined. V lost 7 bases and J lost 0, with 7 bases in between. Per the germline V gene, CDR1 is SNHLY and CDR2 is FYNNEI. The CDR3 has 13 amino acids. DNA for the CDR3: TGTGCCAGCAACCGCGACTCTGGAAACACCATATATTTT. Encoded protein: CASNRDSGNTIYF.

This clonotype has at least ten counts. The rearrangement uses TRBV12-3 or TRBV12-4 and TRBJ1-4; D not resolved. This CDR3 is 13 amino acids long. Trimming removed 6 bases at V and 6 bases at J, with 11 bases between. The chain's CDR3 is CASRPAEDEKLFF. The CDR3 nucleotides read TGTGCCAGCAGGCCCGCCGAGGATGAAAAACTGTTTTTT.

This rearrangement joins TRBV2 to TRBJ2-2, with 10 positions matching TRBD2. The CDR3 is made up of 14 amino acids. Germline V gene lookup returns CDR1 SNHLY and CDR2 FYNNEI. V lost 6 bases and J lost 5; bases outside the gene matches: 3. CDR3 loop: CASRPLAGTGELFF. The CDR3 nucleotides are TGTGCCAGCAGGCCACTAGCGGGAACCGGGGAGCTGTTTTTT. Full variable domain (outside the CDR3, taken from reference TRBV2 and TRBJ2-2): EPEVTQTPSHQVTQMGQEVILRCVPISNHLYFYWYRQILGQKVEFLVSFYNNEISEKSEIFDDQFSVERPDGSNFTLKIRSTKLEDSAMYFCASRPLAGTGELFFGEGSRLTVL.

Ten or more counts support this clonotype. V is TRBV4-3 and J is TRBJ1-2; 10 bases line up with TRBD1. The junction had 4 bases not matched to a gene; V was cut back by 1 base and J by 8 bases. The CDR3 loop spans 14 amino acids. The V gene's germline CDR1 is LGHNA and CDR2 YSLEER. CDR3 coding DNA: TGCGCCAGCAGCCAAGCAGACAGGGGGCGAGGCTACACCTTC. Translated: CASSQADRGRGYTF.

This clonotype is a singleton in its sample. The chain employs TRBV11-1 and TRBJ1-4; TRBD1 matches at 8 bases. Trimming took 5 bases from V and 8 from J; bases not matched to a gene: 7. Germline V gives CDR1 SGHAT, CDR2 FQDESV (reference sequence). The length of the CDR3 is 14 residues. In DNA form, the CDR3 reads TGTGCCAGCAGCCCTTACGGGACAGGCGAAAAACTGTTTTTT. It is translated as CASSPYGTGEKLFF.

This clonotype was found many times. V is TRBV10-2 and J is TRBJ2-7; 7 nucleotides match TRBD1. Germline trimming cut 6 bases from V and 4 bases from J; bases unmatched to any gene: 12. This CDR3 is 15 amino acids long. Germline CDR1 reads WSHSY; CDR2 reads SAAADI. CDR3 region: CASSPQTGVWYEQYF. The CDR3, as DNA: TGCGCCAGCAGCCCCCAAACAGGGGTATGGTACGAGCAGTACTTC.

This clonotype was counted between two and nine times. The V gene is TRBV3-1, the J gene TRBJ1-2; no clear D. V was shortened by 4 bases and J by 8 bases, with 14 bases between the two germline ends. Germline V gene data show CDR1 as LGHDT and CDR2 as YNNKEL (reference sequence). The CDR3 sequence is 13 residues long. The CDR3 DNA reads TGTGCCAGCAGCCGAGGCAGCCCGGGGGGCTACACCTTC. Residues: CASSRGSPGGYTF.

This clonotype turned up a few times. This chain joins TRBV4-2 and TRBJ2-5; tentatively, D is TRBD2 (7 bases). The CDR3 has 13 residues. From germline, CDR1 is LGHNA and CDR2 YNFKEQ. V shed 0 bases and J shed 6 bases, with 8 bases lying between them. CDR3 DNA: TGTGCCAGCAGCCAAGACGGGGGGCAGACCCAGTACTTC. It yields the protein CASSQDGGQTQYF.

V usage is TRBV6-5 and J usage is TRBJ1-3; D call uncertain. The length of the CDR3 is 18 residues. Trimming removed 1 base from V and 0 bases from J, with 16 bases in between. Germline V lookup: CDR1 MNHEY, CDR2 SVGAGI. CDR3 coding DNA: TGTGCCAGCAGTTACTGGACCGCGAGCCCCGGCTCTGGAAACACCATATATTTT. Amino acid sequence: CASSYWTASPGSGNTIYF.

For this clonotype: A read error is possible here, since a much larger clone lies one base away. Without the conserved terminal phenylalanine or tryptophan, this CDR3 likely stems from a read error. The chain recombines TRBV5-5 with TRBJ1-1; possibly TRBD1 for D (6 bases). Trimming removed 2 bases from V and 4 bases from J, with 15 bases in between. Germline V gene sequence: CDR1 SGHKS, CDR2 YYEKEE (reference sequence). The CDR3 length is 15 residues. This CDR3 reads CASSFQQGFGTEAFS. The CDR3 DNA sequence: TGTGCCAGCAGCTTTCAACAGGGCTTCGGCACTGAAGCTTTCTCT.

This clonotype was recorded a few times. The chain couples TRBV5-1 to TRBJ1-1, with D maybe TRBD1 (6 bases). CDR1 and CDR2 (germline): SGHRS, YFSETQ. The CDR3 runs 13 residues. Deletions cut 5 bases from V and 1 base from J, with 9 bases between. CDR3 sequence: CASSKGGNTEAFF. DNA for the CDR3: TGCGCCAGCAGTAAAGGGGGGAACACTGAAGCTTTCTTT.

Ten or more counts support this clonotype. The chain recombines TRBV10-3 with TRBJ2-3; perhaps TRBD1 as D (6 bases). Germline V gene data show CDR1 as ENHRY and CDR2 as SYGVKD. This CDR3 comprises 16 residues. V lost 4 bases and J 2 bases, leaving 16 bases between the germline ends. The CDR3, as DNA: TGTGCCATCAGTGCGGGACACTTGACCTCCACAGATACGCAGTATTTT. Translated, it gives CAISAGHLTSTDTQYF.